This TCR beta chain was observed in a study of response to subunit inactivated influenza vaccine. With respect to this clonotype: Its antigen is currently unknown.

TCRdb reprocessed the RT-PCR reads with MiXCR, giving one entry per CDR3 protein. This sample has 150,000 or so distinct CDR3 sequences, with around 11% found just once. Germline V lookup: CDR1 SGHRS, CDR2 YFSETQ. V lost 1 base to trimming and J lost 5 bases, with 10 bases between them. CDR3 size: 14 residues. Whole-study findings and limits: The authors suggested that every seasonal influenza vaccination recruits few new T cells.

The chain links TRBV5-1 to TRBJ2-1; D is perhaps TRBD2 (6 bases). The clonotype comes from a man in his fifties or sixties who received an inactivated influenza vaccine. The source material was CD8+ T cells sorted from PBMCs, sampled around 25 months after vaccination. This CDR3 is CASSLTSPNNEQFF. The CDR3 DNA sequence: TGCGCCAGCAGCTTGACTAGCCCTAACAATGAGCAGTTCTTC.